These T cell receptor beta chains were read from a single sample in a study of regulatory T cells in long-lasting Graves disease. MiXCR, applied by TCRdb to the multiplex PCR reads, yields one record per CDR3 protein. The top ten hold 20% to 25% of the sample, which has more than 300,000 distinct CDR3 sequences, around 15% seen once. These data also formed part of another study, on T cells in Graves' hyperthyroidism and ophthalmopathy.

The sequenced sample was peripheral blood mononuclear cells (PBMCs), obtained at new diagnosis, from a patient treated with antithyroid drugs. These receptor sequences come from a young woman with Graves disease. CDR3s include the opening cysteine and the closing phenylalanine or tryptophan. A D gene is named only where the DNA matches it firmly. The listing skips clone size in some rows; elsewhere it reads once, few, many or a size class.

TRBJ2-5 NA TRBV6-1 many CASSVGDQTQYF TGTGCCAGCAGTGTGGGGGACCAGACCCAGTACTTC
TRBJ2-7 TRBD2 TRBV12-3/TRBV12-4 many CASGLADYYEQYF TGTGCCAGCGGGCTAGCGGATTACTACGAGCAGTACTTC
TRBJ2-3 TRBD1 TRBV6-1 NA CASSPTPGQGLSDTQYF TGTGCCAGCAGTCCAACCCCGGGACAGGGACTTTCTGATACGCAGTATTTT
TRBJ2-3 TRBD2 TRBV28 NA CASSPLTGGRSSDTQYF TGTGCCAGCAGTCCACTGACGGGGGGGCGGAGTTCTGATACGCAGTATTTT
TRBJ2-6 NA TRBV5-6 many CASSPLFVLSGANVLTF TGTGCCAGCAGCCCCCTTTTTGTCCTCTCTGGGGCCAACGTCCTGACTTTC
TRBJ2-7 TRBD1 TRBV3-1 many CASSFPTGQGGYEQYF TGTGCCAGCAGCTTCCCAACGGGACAGGGGGGGTACGAGCAGTACTTC
TRBJ2-5 NA TRBV10-3 many CAIGRRTGETQYF TGTGCCATCGGACGCAGGACTGGAGAGACCCAGTACTTC
TRBJ1-2 NA TRBV12-3/TRBV12-4 few CASSLQIFYGYTF TGTGCCAGCAGTTTACAGATTTTCTATGGCTACACCTTC
TRBJ1-1 NA TRBV5-8 few CASSFRGDNTEAFF TGTGCCAGCAGCTTTCGTGGGGATAACACTGAAGCTTTCTTT
TRBJ1-3 NA TRBV18 NA CASSSLEGDTIYF TGTGCCAGCTCATCCCTCGAGGGGGACACCATATATTTT
TRBJ1-5 NA TRBV19 few CASSNWGARGNQPQHF TGTGCCAGTAGTAACTGGGGGGCGCGAGGCAATCAGCCCCAGCATTTT
TRBJ2-5 TRBD2 TRBV24-1 NA CATSDNKAGGKETQYF TGTGCCACCAGTGATAATAAAGCGGGAGGAAAAGAGACCCAGTACTTC
TRBJ2-7 TRBD1 TRBV10-3 many CAISEGGPGTGGFEQYF TGTGCCATCAGTGAGGGGGGCCCCGGGACAGGGGGCTTCGAGCAGTACTTC
TRBJ2-7 TRBD2 TRBV5-1 few CASSFGRVSGEQYF TGCGCCAGCAGCTTCGGGAGGGTGAGTGGCGAGCAGTACTTC
TRBJ2-1 NA TRBV30 many CAWTTGQKQFF TGTGCCTGGACTACCGGACAGAAGCAGTTCTTC
TRBJ2-7 TRBD2 TRBV20-1 NA CSAPGLAGSRGEQYF TGCAGTGCCCCGGGACTAGCGGGAAGCCGTGGGGAGCAGTACTTC
TRBJ1-3 TRBD1 TRBV30 NA CAHSRGRSGNTIYF TGTGCCCACTCCAGGGGGCGCTCTGGAAACACCATATATTTT
TRBJ2-1 TRBD2 TRBV3-1 many CASSPMGGGASEQFF TGTGCCAGCAGCCCGATGGGCGGGGGGGCAAGTGAGCAGTTCTTC
TRBJ2-7 NA TRBV5-4 many CASNASPGLRSGEQYF TGTGCCAGCAACGCAAGTCCGGGACTCCGAAGTGGGGAGCAGTACTTC
TRBJ1-1 TRBD1 TRBV6-4 few CASSRTGNMNTEAFF TGTGCCAGCAGTCGGACAGGGAATATGAACACTGAAGCTTTCTTT